These 18 T cell receptor beta chains were all obtained from the same sample, sequenced in a study of shared clonotypes between healthy human individuals. Libraries were prepared by immunoSEQ multiplex PCR; TCRdb keeps only in-frame clonotypes and omits some of them. The sample yields over a million clones, roughly 97% seen once. Sequenced: naive CD4+ T cells sorted from blood. This sample's subset: CD45RA+ positively selected. The receptor set was obtained from a man aged 30 to 39 in good health.

The chain uses TRBV7-3 and TRBJ2-7, with 7 bases identical to TRBD1. V lost 2 bases, J lost 2 bases, and 18 bases stayed unmatched. Looked up from germline, CDR1 is SGHTA and CDR2 is FQGTGA. The CDR3 loop spans 19 amino acids. This CDR3 reads CASSLEVALTSGQTYEQYF. For the CDR3, the DNA is TGTGCCAGCAGCTTAGAGGTTGCGCTAACGTCGGGACAGACCTACGAGCAGTACTTC.

Only one count was recorded for this clone. The gene calls are TRBV5-6 and TRBJ1-3; no reliable D call. Trimming shortened V by 0 bases and J by 8 bases, and 12 bases separated the two germline ends. CDR1 is SGHDT and CDR2 is YYEEEE in the germline V gene. The CDR3 consists of 14 residues. Written as DNA, the CDR3 is TGTGCCAGCAGCTTGGTCGGAAGTGTAGACACCATATATTTT. Its protein is CASSLVGSVDTIYF.

A remark on this clone: The same CDR3 arises from other DNA sequences in this sample as well. This rearrangement joins TRBV5-1 to TRBJ2-3; no clear D gene. Per germline, CDR1 SGHRS and CDR2 YFSETQ. This CDR3 region has 15 residues. V shed 2 bases and J shed 0 bases, with 10 bases lying between them. As DNA, the CDR3 is TGCGCCAGCAGCTTAGTATCTCCTAGCACAGATACGCAGTATTTT. This codes for CASSLVSPSTDTQYF.

V gene TRBV6-5 combines with J gene TRBJ2-2; 8 nucleotides align to TRBD1. The CDR3 is 15 amino acids. Germline-derived CDR1 and CDR2 are MNHEY and SVGAGI. Losses at the gene ends were 7 bases for V and 6 bases for J; bases not matched to a gene: 10. The CDR3 DNA reads TGTGCCAGCACCGGACAGGGACTTCCCCCCGGGGAGCTGTTTTTT. It specifies CASTGQGLPPGELFF.

This sequence joins TRBV7-3 and TRBJ2-1; the D gene is possibly TRBD2 (6 bases). CDR1 SGHTA and CDR2 FQGTGA come from the germline V gene. The CDR3 contains 13 residues. The ends were cut back, 3 bases at V and 8 bases at J, with 11 bases in the middle. CDR3 amino acids: CASSLGGFDEQFF. In DNA, the CDR3 is TGTGCCAGCAGCTTGGGGGGTTTCGATGAGCAGTTCTTC.

This chain links TRBV25-1 with TRBJ2-2; 7 bases map to TRBD1. V shed 1 base and J 4 bases; nucleotides not matched to a gene: 12. In germline, CDR1 is MGHDK, CDR2 SYGVNS. CDR3 length: 18 residues. The DNA of the CDR3 is TGTGCCAGCAGTGAATCGGTGAGGGACAGAGCGATCACCGGGGAGCTGTTTTTT. It specifies CASSESVRDRAITGELFF.

The chain employs TRBV27 and TRBJ2-1; TRBD2 agrees at 13 bases. The CDR3 contains 15 residues. The J segment lost 4 bases and the V segment lost 5 bases, leaving 2 bases of the junction unmatched. The V gene's germline CDR1 is MNHEY and CDR2 SMNVEV (reference sequence). CDR3 sequence: CASSGGLAGYNEQFF. The DNA for the CDR3 is TGTGCCAGCAGTGGGGGACTAGCGGGGTACAATGAGCAGTTCTTC.

This clone was found once. This rearrangement joins TRBV7-2 to TRBJ2-1; D possibly corresponds to TRBD1 (5 bases). Trimming cost V 5 bases and J 6 bases, with 8 bases left between them. Germline-derived CDR1 and CDR2 are SGHTA and FQGNSA. The CDR3 has 12 residues. The CDR3 DNA reads TGTGCCAGCAGCCGCAGGGTCAATGAGCAGTTCTTC. Its protein product is CASSRRVNEQFF.

The chain has TRBV9 and TRBJ2-1; unclear D gene. V shed 1 base and J shed 4 bases, with 15 bases lying between them. Germline CDR1 and CDR2: SGDLS and YYNGEE. CDR3 length equals 16 residues. For the CDR3, the DNA is TGTGCCAGCAGCGTACTAACACCGGTTGCTTACAATGAGCAGTTCTTC. Protein product: CASSVLTPVAYNEQFF.

The J gene is TRBJ2-2, the V gene TRBV11-3; possible D gene TRBD1, 7 bases. This CDR3 is 19 amino acids long. CDR1 and CDR2 (germline): SGHNT, YENEEA. Deletions cut 0 bases from V and 1 base from J, with 18 bases between. The CDR3, as DNA: TGTGCCAGCAGCTTAGATACGTGGGAGGACAGGCTGAACACCGGGGAGCTGTTTTTT. This encodes CASSLDTWEDRLNTGELFF.

The chain is built from TRBV5-1 and TRBJ2-1; D not resolved. This CDR3 contains 14 residues. Germline loops: CDR1 SGHRS, CDR2 YFSETQ. Between the trimmed V and J ends, which lost 0 bases and 1 base, there was a span of 5 bases. In DNA, the CDR3 is TGCGCCAGCAGCTTGGGACGATCCTACAATGAGCAGTTCTTC. It specifies CASSLGRSYNEQFF.

The rearrangement uses TRBV6-5 and TRBJ1-2, with TRBD1 identical over 7 bases. CDR1 and CDR2 (germline): MNHEY, SVGAGI. This CDR3 comprises 13 residues. The trim removed 6 bases at V and 4 bases at J, leaving 5 bases unmatched. CDR3 amino acids: CASSKTGIYGYTF. CDR3 bases: TGTGCCAGCAGCAAGACAGGGATCTATGGCTACACCTTC.

In its sample, this clone was seen once. The V call is TRBV5-1, the J call TRBJ1-1, with D possibly TRBD1 on 5 matching bases. Trimming cost V 4 bases and J 1 base, with 11 bases left between them. The CDR3 is 14 residues long. The V gene's germline CDR1 is SGHRS and CDR2 YFSETQ. This chain's CDR3 is CASSPGAWNTEAFF. The DNA of the CDR3 is TGCGCCAGCAGCCCCGGGGCGTGGAACACTGAAGCTTTCTTT.

This rearrangement joins TRBV5-1 to TRBJ2-4; D is possibly TRBD1 (5 bases). V was trimmed by 2 bases and J by 0 bases, leaving 24 bases between them. The CDR3 runs 20 residues. Germline V gene sequence: CDR1 SGHRS, CDR2 YFSETQ. CDR3 in DNA: TGCGCCAGCAGCTTACTTACCTGGGCAGGGTCCTCCCTAGCCAAAAACATTCAGTACTTC. It translates to CASSLLTWAGSSLAKNIQYF.

The rearrangement links TRBV11-1 to TRBJ1-1, with TRBD1 matching 10 bases. CDR1 is SGHAT and CDR2 is FQDESV in the germline V gene (reference sequence). CDR3 length equals 16 residues. J gave up 5 bases and V 8 bases, and 14 bases lay outside the gene matches. The CDR3 DNA follows: TGTGCCAGCGCGCTTAGTAGACAGGGGGCAAGGACTGAAGCTTTCTTT. Translating gives CASALSRQGARTEAFF.

This clone appeared a single time. The gene calls are TRBV30 and TRBJ2-5; 7 bases are shared with TRBD2. The CDR3 extends over 16 amino acids. CDR1 is GTSNPN, CDR2 SVGIG, per germline (reference sequence). Unmatched junction bases numbered 11, after V lost 0 bases and J lost 4 bases. This CDR3 is CAWSVFGGGPRETQYF. The CDR3 region has the DNA TGTGCCTGGAGTGTCTTCGGGGGAGGGCCGAGAGAGACCCAGTACTTC.

V and J are TRBV5-1 and TRBJ2-1, with 8 bases lining up with TRBD1. This CDR3 contains 16 residues. Unmatched junction bases numbered 12, after V lost 2 bases and J lost 8 bases. Per germline, CDR1 SGHRS and CDR2 YFSETQ. The CDR3 loop reads CASSFLPRTGYDEQFF. In DNA, the CDR3 is TGCGCCAGCAGCTTCTTACCGCGGACAGGGTATGATGAGCAGTTCTTC.

This clone has only one observation. DNA for the CDR3: TGTGCCAGCTCACCACGCCTACAGGGAAGCACAGATACGCAGTATTTT. It codes for CASSPRLQGSTDTQYF. This chain joins TRBV18 and TRBJ2-3, with a possible D match to TRBD1 (6 bases). The germline V gene has CDR1 KGHSH and CDR2 LQKENI. V lost 1 base to trimming and J lost 0 bases, with 11 bases between them. The CDR3 is 16 amino acids.